Reported below is one TCR beta chain. Assay used: immunoSEQ multiplex PCR; TCRdb lists only in-frame clones, some missing. The sample includes roughly 34,000 clones, about 88% of them seen just once. The source of the sample is a study of T cell changes during pregnancy in multiple sclerosis. Germline V gene sequence: CDR1 MNHNS, CDR2 SASEGT. This CDR3 is 14 amino acids long. The V end lost 7 bases, the J end lost 8 bases, and 17 bases lay between the germline ends. The TCR comes from a female donor in good health, enrolled as a control in a pregnancy study. V and J are TRBV6-1 and TRBJ1-4; TRBD1 is a possible D gene (5 bases). This material consisted of CD4+ T cells from peripheral blood mononuclear cells, taken in the second trimester of pregnancy. The CDR3 reads CASTGGDRREKLFF. The CDR3, as DNA: TGTGCCAGCACGGGAGGGGATCGGAGGGAAAAACTGTTTTTT.